A single T cell receptor beta chain is shown here with its context. In the authors' workflow: From reference gene primer amplification, estimates of nucleated cell counts were derived. The repertoire was sequenced with immunoSEQ multiplex PCR; TCRdb's copy has only in-frame clones and lacks some. V, J and clone size reflect that table, while D and trimming were determined from the DNA. The top ten hold 5% to 7.5% of the sample, which has approximately 190,000 clones, 70% to 90% seen once. This sample was included in a study of blood T cell repertoires in COVID-19. Study background: Some COVID-19 samples were acute and others convalescent; all came from the United States, Italy and Spain. T cells, B-cell-depleted T cells, or PBMCs provided the cDNA or gDNA that served as material.

This CDR3 has 14 amino acids. The germline gives CDR1 MNHEY, CDR2 SVGAGI. V shed 6 bases and J shed 0 bases, with 11 bases lying between them. The sequenced sample was peripheral blood. The V and J genes are TRBV6-5 and TRBJ1-1; a possible D gene is TRBD1 (5 bases). This clonotype was sampled from a woman between 40 and 55 years old who had recovered from COVID-19. CDR3 residues: CASRRGDMNTEAFF. The CDR3 DNA is TGTGCCAGCAGACGGGGGGATATGAACACTGAAGCTTTCTTT.